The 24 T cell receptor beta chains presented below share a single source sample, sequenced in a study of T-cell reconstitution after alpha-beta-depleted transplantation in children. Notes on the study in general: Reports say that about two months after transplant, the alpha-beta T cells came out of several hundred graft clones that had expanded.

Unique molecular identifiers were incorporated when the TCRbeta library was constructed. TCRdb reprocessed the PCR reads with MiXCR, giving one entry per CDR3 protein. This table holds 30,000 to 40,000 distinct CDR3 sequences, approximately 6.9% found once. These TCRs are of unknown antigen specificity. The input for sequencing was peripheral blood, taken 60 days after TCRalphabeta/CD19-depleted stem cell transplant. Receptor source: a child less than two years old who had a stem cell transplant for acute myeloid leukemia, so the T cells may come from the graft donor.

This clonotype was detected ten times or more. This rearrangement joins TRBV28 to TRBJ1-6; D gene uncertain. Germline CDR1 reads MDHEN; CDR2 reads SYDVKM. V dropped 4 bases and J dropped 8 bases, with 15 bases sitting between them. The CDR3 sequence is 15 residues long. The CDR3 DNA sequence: TGTGCCAGCAGTTACACCCCGATCAACTATTCACCCCTCCACTTT. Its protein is CASSYTPINYSPLHF.

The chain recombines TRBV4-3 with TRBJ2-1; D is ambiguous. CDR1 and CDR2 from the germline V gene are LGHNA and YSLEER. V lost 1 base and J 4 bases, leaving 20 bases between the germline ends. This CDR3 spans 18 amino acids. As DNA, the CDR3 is TGCGCCAGCAGCCAAGCGTCCCCCCCGAGACGGCTGTACAATGAGCAGTTCTTC. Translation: CASSQASPPRRLYNEQFF.

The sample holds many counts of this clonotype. The CDR3 region has the DNA TGTGCCAGCAGCTGGACGGCCGCAGATACGCAGTATTTT. It codes for CASSWTAADTQYF. This rearrangement joins TRBV7-9 to TRBJ2-3; D uncertain. The germline CDR1 and CDR2 sequences are SEHNR and FQNEAQ (reference sequence). The CDR3 loop spans 13 amino acids. The V end was cut by 4 bases, the J end by 4 bases, with 9 bases between.

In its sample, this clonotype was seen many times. The CDR3 nucleotides read TGTGCCAGCAGTTTCGAGGGGGCCGGCTACGAGCAGTACTTC. Amino acid sequence: CASSFEGAGYEQYF. The V call is TRBV12-3 or TRBV12-4, the J call TRBJ2-7, with 7 bases identical to TRBD1. V lost 3 bases and J lost 3; bases outside the gene matches: 5. The CDR3 extends over 14 amino acids.

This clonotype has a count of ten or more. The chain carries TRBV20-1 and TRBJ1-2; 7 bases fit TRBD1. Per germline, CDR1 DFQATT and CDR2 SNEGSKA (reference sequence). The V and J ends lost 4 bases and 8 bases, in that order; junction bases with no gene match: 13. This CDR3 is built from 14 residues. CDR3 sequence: CSAKAAGQGEGYTF. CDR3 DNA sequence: TGCAGTGCTAAAGCCGCGGGGCAGGGGGAAGGCTACACCTTC.

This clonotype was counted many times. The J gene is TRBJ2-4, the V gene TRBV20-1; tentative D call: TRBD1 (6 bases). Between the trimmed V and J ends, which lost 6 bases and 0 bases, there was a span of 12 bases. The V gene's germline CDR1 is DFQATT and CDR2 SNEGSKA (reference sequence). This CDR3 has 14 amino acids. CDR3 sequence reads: CSARTVGAKNIQYF. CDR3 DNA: TGCAGTGCGCGGACAGTGGGAGCCAAAAACATTCAGTACTTC.

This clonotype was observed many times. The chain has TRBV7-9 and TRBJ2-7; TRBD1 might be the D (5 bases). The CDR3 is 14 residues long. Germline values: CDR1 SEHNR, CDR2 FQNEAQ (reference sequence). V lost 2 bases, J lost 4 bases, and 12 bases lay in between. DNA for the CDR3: TGTGCCAGCAGCTTAAACAGGAAGGGGTACGAGCAGTACTTC. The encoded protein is CASSLNRKGYEQYF.

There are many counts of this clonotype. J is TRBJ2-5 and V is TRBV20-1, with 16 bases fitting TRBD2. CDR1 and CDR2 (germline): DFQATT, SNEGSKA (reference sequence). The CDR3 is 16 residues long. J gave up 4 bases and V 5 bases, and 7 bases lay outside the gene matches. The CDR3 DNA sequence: TGCAGTGCTCCGGGGACTAGCGGGAGGGCCAGAGAGACCCAGTACTTC. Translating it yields CSAPGTSGRARETQYF.

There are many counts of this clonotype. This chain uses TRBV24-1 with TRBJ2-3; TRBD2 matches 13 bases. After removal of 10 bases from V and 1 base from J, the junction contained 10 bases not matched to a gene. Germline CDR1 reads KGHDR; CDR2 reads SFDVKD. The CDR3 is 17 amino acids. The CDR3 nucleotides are TGTGCCACTCAGACTAGCGGGAGGACTGGGCGCACAGATACGCAGTATTTT. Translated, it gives CATQTSGRTGRTDTQYF.

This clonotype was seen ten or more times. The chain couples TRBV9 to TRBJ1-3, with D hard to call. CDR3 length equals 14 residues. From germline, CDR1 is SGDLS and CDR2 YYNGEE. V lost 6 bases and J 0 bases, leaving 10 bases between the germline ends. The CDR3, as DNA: TGTGCCAGCATCGCAGGCTTCTCTGGAAACACCATATATTTT. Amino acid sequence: CASIAGFSGNTIYF.

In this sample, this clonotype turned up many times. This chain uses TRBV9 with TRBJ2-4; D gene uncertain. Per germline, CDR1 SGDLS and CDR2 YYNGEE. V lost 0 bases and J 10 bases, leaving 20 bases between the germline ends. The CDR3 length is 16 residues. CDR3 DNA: TGTGCCAGCAGCGTAGCTTACGGTGGGCAGAAGGGAATTCAGTACTTC. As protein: CASSVAYGGQKGIQYF.

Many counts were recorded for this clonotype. CDR3 amino acids: CASSQEVNGEGYTF. The DNA of the CDR3 is TGTGCCAGCAGCCAGGAGGTGAACGGCGAAGGCTACACCTTC. The genes are TRBV7-2 and TRBJ1-2; D call uncertain. V was trimmed by 5 bases and J by 8 bases, leaving 18 bases between them. The CDR3 is 14 amino acids. CDR1 and CDR2 (germline): SGHTA, FQGNSA.

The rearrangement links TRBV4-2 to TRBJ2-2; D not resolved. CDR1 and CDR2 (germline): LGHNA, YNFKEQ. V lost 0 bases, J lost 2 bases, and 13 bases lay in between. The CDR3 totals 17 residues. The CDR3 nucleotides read TGTGCCAGCAGCCAAGACGGTAGGACGGCTAACACCGGGGAGCTGTTTTTT. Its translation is CASSQDGRTANTGELFF.

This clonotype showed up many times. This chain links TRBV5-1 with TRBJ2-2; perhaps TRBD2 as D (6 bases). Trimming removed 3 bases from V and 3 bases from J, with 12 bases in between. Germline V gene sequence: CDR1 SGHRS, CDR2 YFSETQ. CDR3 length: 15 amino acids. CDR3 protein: CASSSGTGHTGELFF. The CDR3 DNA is TGCGCCAGCAGCTCGGGGACTGGCCACACCGGGGAGCTGTTTTTT. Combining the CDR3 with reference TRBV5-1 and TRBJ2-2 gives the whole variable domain KAGVTQTPRYLIKTRGQQVTLSCSPISGHRSVSWYQQTPGQGLQFLFEYFSETQRNKGNFPGRFSGRQFSNSRSEMNVSTLELGDSALYLCASSSGTGHTGELFFGEGSRLTVL.

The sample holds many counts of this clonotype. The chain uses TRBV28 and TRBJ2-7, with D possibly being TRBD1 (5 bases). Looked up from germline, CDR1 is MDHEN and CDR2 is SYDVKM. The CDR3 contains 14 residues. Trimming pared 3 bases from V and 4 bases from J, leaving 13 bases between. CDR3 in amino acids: CASSFGRQGYEQYF. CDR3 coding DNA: TGTGCCAGCAGTTTTGGACGGCAGGGTTACGAGCAGTACTTC.

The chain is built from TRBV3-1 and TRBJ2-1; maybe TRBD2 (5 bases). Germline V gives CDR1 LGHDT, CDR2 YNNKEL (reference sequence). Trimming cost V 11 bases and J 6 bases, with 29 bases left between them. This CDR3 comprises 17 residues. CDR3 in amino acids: CAFCPSPRILAGNEQFF. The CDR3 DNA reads TGTGCCTTCTGTCCCTCACCCCGTATCCTAGCTGGCAATGAGCAGTTCTTC.

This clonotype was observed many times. CDR3 sequence (DNA): TGCAGCGTTGCAAAGATGAACACTGAAGCTTTCTTT. As protein: CSVAKMNTEAFF. V and J are TRBV29-1 and TRBJ1-1; D ambiguous. The CDR3 spans 12 residues. Trimming took 4 bases from V and 0 from J, leaving 6 bases between them. Germline V CDR1 and CDR2: SQVTM, ANQGSEA.

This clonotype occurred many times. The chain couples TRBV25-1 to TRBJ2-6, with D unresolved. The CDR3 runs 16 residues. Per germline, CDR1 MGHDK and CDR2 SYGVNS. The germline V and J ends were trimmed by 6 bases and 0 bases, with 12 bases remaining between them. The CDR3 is CASRGWQTSGANVLTF. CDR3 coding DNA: TGTGCCAGCAGGGGTTGGCAGACCTCTGGGGCCAACGTCCTGACTTTC.

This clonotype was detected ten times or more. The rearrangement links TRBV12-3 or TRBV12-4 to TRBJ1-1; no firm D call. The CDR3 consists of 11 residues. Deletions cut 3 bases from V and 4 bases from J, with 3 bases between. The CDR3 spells CASSFVTEAFF. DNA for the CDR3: TGTGCCAGCAGTTTCGTCACTGAAGCTTTCTTT.

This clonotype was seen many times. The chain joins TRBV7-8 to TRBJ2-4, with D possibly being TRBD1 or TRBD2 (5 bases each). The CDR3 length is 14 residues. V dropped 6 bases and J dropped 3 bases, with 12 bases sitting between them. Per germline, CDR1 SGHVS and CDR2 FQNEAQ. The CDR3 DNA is TGTGCCAGCAGTAGAGGGGAAGGCAAAAACATTCAGTACTTC. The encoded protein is CASSRGEGKNIQYF.

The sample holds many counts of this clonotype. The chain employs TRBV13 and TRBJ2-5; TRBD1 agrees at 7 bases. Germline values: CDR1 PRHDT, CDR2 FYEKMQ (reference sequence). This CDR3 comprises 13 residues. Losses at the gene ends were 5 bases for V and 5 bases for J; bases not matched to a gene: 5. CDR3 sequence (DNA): TGTGCCAGCAGCCAACAGGGGAAGGAGACCCAGTACTTC. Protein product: CASSQQGKETQYF.

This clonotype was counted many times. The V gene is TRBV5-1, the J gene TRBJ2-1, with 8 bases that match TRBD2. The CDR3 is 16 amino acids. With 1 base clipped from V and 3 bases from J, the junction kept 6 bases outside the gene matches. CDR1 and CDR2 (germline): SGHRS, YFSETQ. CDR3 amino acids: CASSLWVAGSYNEQFF. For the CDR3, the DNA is TGCGCCAGCAGCTTGTGGGTAGCGGGGAGCTACAATGAGCAGTTCTTC.

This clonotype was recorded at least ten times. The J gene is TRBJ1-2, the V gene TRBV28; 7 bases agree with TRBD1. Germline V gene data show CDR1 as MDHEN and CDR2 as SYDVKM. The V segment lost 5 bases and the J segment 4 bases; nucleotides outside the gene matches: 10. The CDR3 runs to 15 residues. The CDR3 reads CASSPRDRRSYGYTF. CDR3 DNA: TGTGCCAGCAGTCCTCGGGACAGACGAAGCTATGGCTACACCTTC.

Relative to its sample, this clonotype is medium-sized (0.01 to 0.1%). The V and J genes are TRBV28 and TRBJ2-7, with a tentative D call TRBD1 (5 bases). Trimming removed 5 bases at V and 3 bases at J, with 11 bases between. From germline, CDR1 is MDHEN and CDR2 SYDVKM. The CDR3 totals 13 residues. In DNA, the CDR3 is TGTGCCAGCAGTGAGCAGGGCCTCTACGAGCAGTACTTC. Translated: CASSEQGLYEQYF.